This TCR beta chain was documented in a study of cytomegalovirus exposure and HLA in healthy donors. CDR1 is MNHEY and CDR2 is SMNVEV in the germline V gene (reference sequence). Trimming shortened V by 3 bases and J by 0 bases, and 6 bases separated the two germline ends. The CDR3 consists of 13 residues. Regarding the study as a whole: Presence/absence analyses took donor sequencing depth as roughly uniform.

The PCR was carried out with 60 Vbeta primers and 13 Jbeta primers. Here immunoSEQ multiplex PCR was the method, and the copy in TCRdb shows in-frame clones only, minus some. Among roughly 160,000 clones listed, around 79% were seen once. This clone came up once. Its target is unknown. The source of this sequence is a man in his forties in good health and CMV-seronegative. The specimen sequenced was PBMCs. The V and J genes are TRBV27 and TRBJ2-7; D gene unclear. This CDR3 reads CASSFQVSYEQYF. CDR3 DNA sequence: TGTGCCAGCAGTTTCCAGGTCTCCTACGAGCAGTACTTC.